This T cell receptor beta chain was sequenced in a study of cytomegalovirus exposure and HLA in healthy donors. PCR employed 60 Vbeta and 13 Jbeta primers. Profiling relied on immunoSEQ multiplex PCR, and the TCRdb table lists in-frame clones only, not all of them. Of tens of thousands of clones in the sample, 70% to 80% were seen once. Findings and limits, study-wide: Within the data, a cluster of highly shared sequence variants was likely a sequencing artifact.

Germline V gene data show CDR1 as SGHKS and CDR2 as YYEKEE (reference sequence). The CDR3 has 15 residues. V lost 4 bases to trimming and J lost 4 bases; unmatched junction nucleotides: 11. This clone has more than one count but fewer than ten. Its target is not known. This sequence originates from a man aged 30 to 45 in good health and CMV-seronegative. V and J are TRBV5-5 and TRBJ2-7; 7 positions agree with TRBD1. The sequenced sample consisted of PBMCs. In nucleotides, the CDR3 is TGTGCCAGCAGCGGCGGCACAGGGGTTGGGTACGAGCAGTACTTC. Its translation: CASSGGTGVGYEQYF.